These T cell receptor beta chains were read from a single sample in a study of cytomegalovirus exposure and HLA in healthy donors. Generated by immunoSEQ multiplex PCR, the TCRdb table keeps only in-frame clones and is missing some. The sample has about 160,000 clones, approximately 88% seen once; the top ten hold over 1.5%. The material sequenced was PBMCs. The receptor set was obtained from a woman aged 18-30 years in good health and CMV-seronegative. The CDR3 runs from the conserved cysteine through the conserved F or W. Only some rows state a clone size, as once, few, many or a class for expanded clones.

CDR3: CASSRQNSNQPQHF
size: -
V: TRBV19

CDR3: CASKPPTENTEAFF
size: -
V: TRBV4-2

CDR3: CASSGGDRGYGYTF
size: -
V: TRBV27

CDR3: CASSLSGVGGQSKPNYGYTF
size: -
V: TRBV28

CDR3: CASSLWTENEKLFF
size: once
V: TRBV28

CDR3: CASSWRGKTEAFF
size: -
V: TRBV5-1

CDR3: CASSSQGYDGYTF
size: -
V: TRBV7-9

CDR3: CASSLSVLGVRRRNIQYF
size: -
V: TRBV28

CDR3: CASSEEGTNQPQHF
size: -
V: TRBV2

CDR3: CASSLGQELSYNEQFF
size: once
V: TRBV5-5

CDR3: CAISESTLSPYEQYF
size: -
V: TRBV10-3

CDR3: CASSYSDTLCYGYTF
size: once
V: TRBV6-7

CDR3: CASSVYGTGGKVGYTF
size: -
V: TRBV9

CDR3: CASTRAGTGSYEQYF
size: -
V: TRBV28

CDR3: CASSQAGSYQPQHF
size: -
V: TRBV4-1

CDR3: CASTEGVPNYGYTF
size: -
V: TRBV6-1

CDR3: CASSQERVRNEKLFF
size: -
V: TRBV4-2